A single sample gave rise to the 15 T cell receptor beta chains below, sequenced in a study of response to subunit inactivated influenza vaccine. In TCRdb, the RT-PCR reads were re-called with MiXCR into one record per CDR3 protein. The sample shows 300,000 to 350,000 distinct CDR3 sequences, just over 20% of them seen only once. Sequenced material: PBMCs from blood, taken approximately 22 months after vaccination. All receptors derive from a man aged 45 to 70 who received an inactivated influenza vaccine.

This clonotype appeared many times. The chain carries TRBV12-3 or TRBV12-4 and TRBJ1-6, with D unresolved. V lost 8 bases to trimming and J lost 0 bases, with 14 bases between them. CDR3 size: 16 residues. CDR3 DNA sequence: TGTGCCAGCCATCAAGGGTGGAGCTCCTATAATTCACCCCTCCACTTT. It codes for CASHQGWSSYNSPLHF.

This sequence joins TRBV12-3 or TRBV12-4 and TRBJ2-1; no firm D call. V was trimmed by 1 base and J by 9 bases, leaving 7 bases between them. The CDR3 is made up of 12 amino acids. CDR3 in amino acids: CASSLVVSEQFF. CDR3 DNA: TGTGCCAGCAGTTTAGTAGTAAGTGAGCAGTTCTTC.

The J gene is TRBJ2-3, the V gene TRBV29-1, with 7 bases matching TRBD1. This CDR3 is built from 13 residues. Per the germline V gene, CDR1 is SQVTM and CDR2 is ANQGSEA. V dropped 7 bases and J dropped 3; count of bases not matched to a gene: 7. The CDR3 spells CSDYDRETDTQYF. CDR3 coding DNA: TGCAGCGACTACGACAGGGAGACAGATACGCAGTATTTT.

This clonotype was counted only a few times. The CDR3 region is CASSQSFGGYQPQHF. DNA of the CDR3: TGTGCCAGCAGCCAGAGCTTCGGTGGTTATCAGCCCCAGCATTTT. The chain combines TRBV3-1 with TRBJ1-5, with D unclear. This CDR3 is 15 amino acids long. The germline gives CDR1 LGHDT, CDR2 YNNKEL (reference sequence). Trimming left V 3 bases short and J 5 bases short, with 14 bases between.

This clonotype has only a few counts. This chain links TRBV5-5 with TRBJ1-5, with D possibly matching TRBD1 (5 bases). This CDR3 has 16 amino acids. V dropped 0 bases and J dropped 1 base, with 11 bases sitting between them. CDR1 and CDR2 from the germline V gene are SGHKS and YYEKEE (reference sequence). The CDR3, as DNA: TGTGCCAGCAGCTTGGAGGGGAGGTGGAGCAATCAGCCCCAGCATTTT. Residues: CASSLEGRWSNQPQHF. Supplemented by reference TRBV5-5 and TRBJ1-5, the full variable domain reads DAGVTQSPTHLIKTRGQQVTLRCSPISGHKSVSWYQQVLGQGPQFIFQYYEKEERGRGNFPDRFSARQFPNYSSELNVNALLLGDSALYLCASSLEGRWSNQPQHFGDGTRLSIL.

The chain employs TRBV7-2 and TRBJ2-7; no reliable D call. CDR1 SGHTA and CDR2 FQGNSA come from the germline V gene. The CDR3 is 13 residues long. Trimming pared 1 base from V and 6 bases from J, leaving 10 bases between. In DNA, the CDR3 is TGTGCCAGCAGCTTAGGTGCCCTTCGCGAGCAGTACTTC. This sequence encodes CASSLGALREQYF.

This clonotype has a handful of counts. J is TRBJ2-7 and V is TRBV6-5; D may match TRBD1 or TRBD2 (5 bases each). This CDR3 has 13 residues. Germline V gene sequence: CDR1 MNHEY, CDR2 SVGAGI. The V gene lost 6 bases and the J gene lost 4 bases, with 13 bases spanning the gap. The CDR3 is CASRYGGTYEQYF. CDR3 sequence (DNA): TGTGCCAGCAGGTATGGGGGAACGTACGAGCAGTACTTC.

This chain's CDR3 is CASSFGVNEQFF. DNA for the CDR3: TGCGCCAGCAGCTTTGGCGTCAATGAGCAGTTCTTC. The chain joins TRBV5-1 to TRBJ2-1; D is unclear. Germline loops: CDR1 SGHRS, CDR2 YFSETQ. Deletions cut 2 bases from V and 6 bases from J, with 6 bases between. The CDR3 totals 12 residues.

V is TRBV28 and J is TRBJ2-1; D is perhaps TRBD2 (7 bases). The germline V and J ends were trimmed by 3 bases and 0 bases, with 12 bases remaining between them. Germline loops: CDR1 MDHEN, CDR2 SYDVKM. The CDR3 is made up of 16 amino acids. CDR3 protein: CASSFRGANSYNEQFF. CDR3 bases: TGTGCCAGCAGTTTTCGGGGGGCAAACTCCTACAATGAGCAGTTCTTC.

The chain joins TRBV2 to TRBJ2-3, with D perhaps TRBD2 (5 bases). The V end lost 7 bases, the J end lost 4 bases, and 9 bases lay between the germline ends. Germline CDR1 reads SNHLY; CDR2 reads FYNNEI. The CDR3 consists of 12 residues. The CDR3 loop reads CASMDWADTQYF. The CDR3 coding sequence is TGTGCCAGCATGGACTGGGCAGATACGCAGTATTTT.

At least ten counts were recorded for this clonotype. This sequence joins TRBV28 and TRBJ1-1; D gene uncertain. V was clipped by 2 bases and J by 1 base, with 8 bases between them. Germline V lookup: CDR1 MDHEN, CDR2 SYDVKM. This CDR3 is 14 amino acids long. The CDR3 protein is CASSLVRSNTEAFF. The CDR3 coding sequence is TGTGCCAGCAGTTTAGTACGTTCGAACACTGAAGCTTTCTTT.

This clonotype was seen a handful of times. V is TRBV12-3 or TRBV12-4 and J is TRBJ2-2, with D perhaps matching TRBD2 (5 bases). The V and J ends lost 5 bases and 6 bases respectively, with 19 bases between them. This CDR3 contains 16 residues. Here the CDR3 DNA reads TGTGCCAGCAGTCTCCCCTGGCGGGCGGTAGCCGGGGAGCTGTTTTTT. It yields the protein CASSLPWRAVAGELFF.

The V gene is TRBV10-3, the J gene TRBJ2-2, with TRBD1 matching 7 bases. Trimming took 4 bases from V and 6 from J; bases not matched to a gene: 2. CDR3 length: 13 amino acids. Germline values: CDR1 ENHRY, CDR2 SYGVKD. This chain's CDR3 is CAISVDRPGELFF. CDR3 sequence (DNA): TGTGCCATCAGTGTGGACAGGCCCGGGGAGCTGTTTTTT.

The chain is built from TRBV7-8 and TRBJ1-5; D is uncertain. The germline CDR1 and CDR2 sequences are SGHVS and FQNEAQ. Between the trimmed V and J ends, which lost 3 bases and 4 bases, there was a span of 7 bases. This CDR3 has 13 residues. CDR3 residues: CASSLMQNQPQHF. Here the CDR3 DNA reads TGTGCCAGCAGCTTGATGCAGAATCAGCCCCAGCATTTT.

This clonotype has only a few counts. The rearrangement joins TRBV11-1 to TRBJ2-6, with 7 bases matching TRBD1. The J segment lost 0 bases and the V segment lost 6 bases, leaving 14 bases of the junction unmatched. The CDR3 loop spans 19 amino acids. Germline V gives CDR1 SGHAT, CDR2 FQDESV (reference sequence). The chain's CDR3 is CASRRTGEGISSGANVLTF. As DNA, the CDR3 is TGTGCCAGCAGACGAACAGGGGAAGGAATTTCCTCTGGGGCCAACGTCCTGACTTTC.